This T cell receptor (beta chain) was documented in a study of a mutant IDH1 vaccine in newly diagnosed glioma (dated by TCRdb to about 2021). In terms of the full investigation: Of the approximately 34 patients who were treated, about 62% were male and around 38% were female, and the mean age was around 40 years. Before enrollment, most patients had been given radiochemotherapy with temozolomide as standard therapy, while the rest had received either radiotherapy alone or temozolomide alone. Peripheral blood samples were drawn at six visits, namely V03 (baseline), V05, V07, V10, V12 and V13. For exploratory analyses, longitudinal TCRB deep sequencing was carried out in around 26 treated patients wherever samples were available.

The library came from the immunoSEQ multiplex PCR assay. The hsTCRB Kit was used according to the manufacturer's protocol to amplify rearranged TCR beta chain sequences. TCRB libraries were sequenced on an Illumina MiSeq. The authors' pipeline ran thus. The kit vendor's proprietary platform handled demultiplexing, trimming and gene mapping. TCRdb limited this immuneACCESS table to in-frame rearrangements with V and J called. A share of clones is missing; checked studies link under half to unresolved V genes, and the rest is unexplained. V and J calls and clone size are given by that table; D and trimming were obtained from the DNA. The sample table holds some 16,000 clones, of which 70% to 80% were seen once. The top ten constitute 9% to 10% of the sample. The study at large found these results: Vaccine-induced immune responses across multiple MHC alleles were detected in 93.3% of patients. No apparent relationship was observed between pseudoprogression and alterations in the top peripheral T cell clonotypes detected by TCRB sequencing. Availability determined which PBMC samples were chosen for TCRB deep sequencing. The authors noted that analyses of patient blood samples could not be reproduced because of sample limitations.

The time point label for this specimen denotes: baseline, week 1 (first vaccination visit). The sample's treatment or condition label, decoded: pre-vaccination baseline after standard-of-care therapy. The donors had newly diagnosed IDH1-mutant astrocytomas of WHO grade 3 or 4 that showed loss of nuclear ATRX. The samples were drawn from NOA16, a multicentre, single-arm, open-label phase I trial in Germany that tested a mutant IDH1 peptide vaccine in humans for the first time. Visit V03 blood draws served as the baseline sample for immunogenicity testing. Genomic DNA for TCRB sequencing was extracted from EDTA blood using the DNeasy Blood and Tissue Kit. CDR1 and CDR2 are drawn from the germline V gene: SGDLS, YYNGEE. The CDR3, from cysteine to phenylalanine, totals 15 residues. The CDR3 DNA has 45 bases and is translated from base 1. As regards this clone: What antigen it recognizes has not been identified. An end of the junction differs from the germline gene, which may be a read error. Other DNA sequences in the same sample also yield this CDR3.

This receptor was identified in a man aged 35-49 years with glioma. The rearrangement joined TRBV9 to TRBJ2-1; the D gene is perhaps TRBD2, on 7 matching bases. This material consisted of PBMCs, taken from a glioma patient treated with radiotherapy, temozolomide or both. The CDR3 sequence is CASSGRTRGKNEQFF. The DNA is TGCGCCAGCAGCGGCCGGACTAGGGGGAAGAATGAGCAGTTCTTC.